These 27 T cell receptor beta chains originate from one sample sequenced in a study of blood T cell repertoires in COVID-19. Data came from immunoSEQ multiplex PCR; TCRdb stores just in-frame clones and leaves some out. The table shows roughly 79,000 clones, with roughly 84% occurring only once. Input material: peripheral blood. The source of these receptors is a man aged 45-65 years with acute or convalescent COVID-19.

The chain couples TRBV3-1 (or the pseudogene TRBV3-2) to TRBJ2-1; TRBD2 matches at 7 bases. Germline CDR1 reads LGHDT; CDR2 reads YNNKEL (reference sequence). Trimming removed 0 bases from V and 1 base from J; junction bases left unmatched: 6. The length of the CDR3 is 17 residues. The CDR3 DNA reads as TGTGCCAGCAGCCAAGACTATAAGCGGGGTTCCTACAATGAGCAGTTCTTC. Its protein is CASSQDYKRGSYNEQFF.

V and J are TRBV14 and TRBJ2-1; 7 bases agree with TRBD2. Germline CDR1 SGHDN, CDR2 FVKESK. J gave up 0 bases and V 1 base, and 9 bases lay outside the gene matches. The CDR3 consists of 18 residues. CDR3: CASSQGIGGDSSYNEQFF. The DNA of the CDR3 is TGTGCCAGCAGCCAAGGAATTGGGGGGGACTCCTCCTACAATGAGCAGTTCTTC.

The chain employs TRBV11-2 and TRBJ1-2; D gene ambiguous. Per the germline V gene, CDR1 is SGHAT and CDR2 is FQNNGV. V was trimmed by 7 bases and J by 8 bases, leaving 17 bases between them. This CDR3 is 13 amino acids long. Here the CDR3 reads CASTTIGRRGYTF. The CDR3 nucleotides read TGTGCCAGCACCACTATTGGTAGGAGGGGCTACACCTTC.

The chain carries TRBV2 and TRBJ2-1; D not certain. From germline, CDR1 is SNHLY and CDR2 FYNNEI. Trimming pared 7 bases from V and 3 bases from J, leaving 7 bases between. The CDR3 consists of 12 residues. The CDR3 protein is CASTPSYNEQFF. The CDR3 region has the DNA TGTGCCAGCACCCCCAGCTACAATGAGCAGTTCTTC.

The V gene is TRBV11-3, the J gene TRBJ2-3; D might be TRBD2 (6 bases). V lost 4 bases and J lost 6, with 26 bases in between. The CDR3 is 18 residues long. Germline loops: CDR1 SGHNT, CDR2 YENEEA. CDR3 region: CASSSFRAGRRPWDTQYF. In nucleotides, the CDR3 is TGTGCCAGCAGCTCATTTAGGGCGGGACGACGACCGTGGGATACGCAGTATTTT.

This clone appeared a few times. The rearrangement joins TRBV7-9 to TRBJ2-3; TRBD2 agrees at 7 bases. This CDR3 has 15 residues. V lost 0 bases, J lost 2 bases, and 2 bases stayed unmatched. From germline, CDR1 is SEHNR and CDR2 FQNEAQ (reference sequence). Here the CDR3 reads CASSLALAATDTQYF. CDR3 DNA sequence: TGTGCCAGCAGCTTAGCCCTAGCGGCCACAGATACGCAGTATTTT. Full variable domain (outside the CDR3, taken from reference TRBV7-9 and TRBJ2-3): DTGVSQNPRHKITKRGQNVTFRCDPISEHNRLYWYRQTLGQGPEFLTYFQNEAQLEKSRLLSDRFSAERPKGSFSTLEIQRTEQGDSAMYLCASSLALAATDTQYFGPGTRLTVL.

The chain recombines TRBV9 with TRBJ2-5; D is possibly TRBD1 (6 bases). Germline values: CDR1 SGDLS, CDR2 YYNGEE. The CDR3 runs to 17 residues. The V end lost 0 bases, the J end lost 2 bases, and 17 bases lay between the germline ends. The CDR3 DNA reads TGTGCCAGCAGCGTAGGCTGGGGGCTGGGGTTTCAAGAGACCCAGTACTTC. Protein: CASSVGWGLGFQETQYF.

This clone was found once. The CDR3 nucleotides read TGTGCCAGCAGTTCGCAGACAGGAAACACCATATATTTT. Protein: CASSSQTGNTIYF. The chain carries TRBV12-3 or TRBV12-4 and TRBJ1-3; D not certain. The CDR3 is 13 amino acids. Trimming shortened V by 4 bases and J by 4 bases, and 8 bases separated the two germline ends.

V usage is TRBV7-7 and J usage is TRBJ1-2; TRBD1 is a possible D gene (6 bases). CDR3 size: 15 residues. CDR1 and CDR2 (germline): SSHAT, FNYEAQ (reference sequence). V was pared by 1 base and J by 6 bases, with 15 bases between. The CDR3 region has the DNA TGTGCCAGCAGCTTAGTCGTCGGGGGGGCGCATGGCTACACCTTC. Protein: CASSLVVGGAHGYTF.

The rearrangement joins TRBV20-1 to TRBJ2-1; the match to TRBD1 covers 9 bases. The trim removed 3 bases at V and 2 bases at J, leaving 11 bases unmatched. This CDR3 has 17 amino acids. The germline V gene encodes CDR1 DFQATT and CDR2 SNEGSKA (reference sequence). The CDR3 bases are TGCAGTGCTAGTGATCTGACCGGGACAGGGACCTACAATGAGCAGTTCTTC. It encodes CSASDLTGTGTYNEQFF.

The chain couples TRBV5-6 to TRBJ2-4, with TRBD1 as a possible D gene (6 bases). The germline V gene has CDR1 SGHDT and CDR2 YYEEEE. The CDR3 runs to 14 residues. V lost 0 bases and J lost 3, with 7 bases in between. CDR3 loop: CASSLATGKNIQYF. The CDR3, as DNA: TGTGCCAGCAGCTTGGCGACAGGCAAAAACATTCAGTACTTC.

The chain uses TRBV11-3 and TRBJ2-1, with 9 bases lining up with TRBD2. V gave up 6 bases and J gave up 9 bases; unmatched junction bases: 6. The CDR3 extends over 13 amino acids. CDR1 is SGHNT, CDR2 YENEEA, per germline. CDR3: CASSKGLAFEQFF. In nucleotides, the CDR3 is TGTGCCAGCAGTAAGGGACTAGCATTTGAGCAGTTCTTC. Together with reference TRBV11-3 and TRBJ2-1, the CDR3 gives the full variable domain: EAGVVQSPRYKIIEKKQPVAFWCNPISGHNTLYWYLQNLGQGPELLIRYENEEAVDDSQLPKDRFSAERLKGVDSTLKIQPAELGDSAVYLCASSKGLAFEQFFGPGTRLTVL.

This chain links TRBV6-1 with TRBJ2-1; 7 positions agree with TRBD2. The CDR3 consists of 16 residues. The germline CDR1 and CDR2 sequences are MNHNS and SASEGT. V shed 1 base, J shed 2 bases, and the junction held 5 bases outside the gene matches. The CDR3 reads CASSEEASGPYNEQFF. For the CDR3, the DNA is TGTGCCAGCAGTGAAGAGGCTAGCGGACCCTACAATGAGCAGTTCTTC.

This sequence joins TRBV12-3 or TRBV12-4 and TRBJ2-1, with 8 positions matching TRBD2. Unmatched junction bases numbered 5, after V lost 6 bases and J lost 10 bases. This CDR3 has 12 residues. The CDR3: CASRSSGQEQFF. Written as DNA, the CDR3 is TGTGCCAGCAGATCTAGCGGGCAGGAGCAGTTCTTC.

The chain recombines TRBV19 with TRBJ2-4, with 7 bases lining up with TRBD1. Germline-derived CDR1 and CDR2 are LNHDA and SQIVND (reference sequence). CDR3 length: 15 residues. The J segment lost 3 bases and the V segment lost 4 bases, leaving 6 bases of the junction unmatched. CDR3 coding DNA: TGTGCCAGTAGTAAGGGACAGAGAAACAAAAACATTCAGTACTTC. Translated, it gives CASSKGQRNKNIQYF.

This clone was recorded once. The V gene is TRBV5-8, the J gene TRBJ1-5, with D perhaps matching TRBD1 (6 bases). The CDR3 has 15 amino acids. From germline, CDR1 is SGHTS and CDR2 YDEGEE. Deletions cut 5 bases from V and 6 bases from J, with 18 bases between. The CDR3 sequence: CASRSGQTMGQPQHF. CDR3 DNA sequence: TGTGCCAGCAGATCCGGACAGACGATGGGTCAGCCCCAGCATTTT.

This clone was found a few times. The V call is TRBV3-1 (or the pseudogene TRBV3-2), the J call TRBJ2-5, with TRBD2 matching 9 bases. Germline values: CDR1 LGHDT, CDR2 YNNKEL (reference sequence). The CDR3 runs to 14 residues. The J segment lost 5 bases and the V segment lost 4 bases, leaving 5 bases of the junction unmatched. CDR3: CASSLAGVAETQYF. The CDR3 coding sequence is TGTGCCAGCAGCCTAGCGGGGGTCGCGGAGACCCAGTACTTC.

The gene calls are TRBV9 and TRBJ1-5, with a possible D match to TRBD1 (5 bases). The germline gives CDR1 SGDLS, CDR2 YYNGEE. This CDR3 has 17 residues. V lost 4 bases to trimming and J lost 0 bases, with 17 bases between them. CDR3 protein: CASSPGVGGFSNQPQHF. The CDR3 nucleotides read TGTGCCAGCAGCCCAGGTGTGGGGGGATTTAGCAATCAGCCCCAGCATTTT.

V gene TRBV28 combines with J gene TRBJ2-2; D is possibly TRBD1 (5 bases). Germline V gene data show CDR1 as MDHEN and CDR2 as SYDVKM. The germline V and J ends were trimmed by 2 bases and 1 base, with 5 bases remaining between them. The CDR3 runs 14 residues. CDR3 bases: TGTGCCAGCAGTTTAACAGGGAACACCGGGGAGCTGTTTTTT. Its translation is CASSLTGNTGELFF.

V is TRBV5-6 and J is TRBJ2-7; 8 bases fit TRBD2. J gave up 3 bases and V 9 bases, and 11 bases lay outside the gene matches. Germline V gene sequence: CDR1 SGHDT, CDR2 YYEEEE. The length of the CDR3 is 14 residues. CDR3 nucleotides: TGTGCCACTGGATCGAGCGGGGGATTCTACGAGCAGTACTTC. Protein: CATGSSGGFYEQYF.

This rearrangement joins TRBV24-1 to TRBJ2-2; 11 positions match TRBD1. Germline trimming cut 1 base from V and 4 bases from J; bases unmatched to any gene: 4. This CDR3 spans 17 amino acids. From germline, CDR1 is KGHDR and CDR2 SFDVKD. CDR3 DNA: TGTGCCACCAGTGATTTTATGGGACAGGGGGGCACCGGGGAGCTGTTTTTT. Protein product: CATSDFMGQGGTGELFF.

The J gene is TRBJ1-4, the V gene TRBV29-1; 7 bases match TRBD1. This CDR3 has 13 residues. With V trimmed by 7 bases and J by 5 bases, 7 bases remained unmatched. Germline V gene sequence: CDR1 SQVTM, CDR2 ANQGSEA. CDR3 protein: CSARGQTNEKLFF. The CDR3 DNA follows: TGCAGCGCCAGGGGACAGACCAATGAAAAACTGTTTTTT. The full variable domain, its missing parts supplied by reference TRBV29-1 and TRBJ1-4, is SAVISQKPSRDICQRGTSLTIQCQVDSQVTMMFWYRQQPGQSLTLIATANQGSEATYESGFVIDKFPISRPNLTFSTLTVSNMSPEDSSIYLCSARGQTNEKLFFGSGTQLSVL.

This clone was seen only once. A read error may account for a junction end that differs from germline. The V and J genes are TRBV12-5 and TRBJ2-7; no firm D call. Per germline, CDR1 LGHNT and CDR2 FRNRAP. This CDR3 is 12 amino acids long. CDR3 bases: TGTGCTAGTGGTCCCTACGCTTACGGGCAGTACTTC. This encodes CASGPYAYGQYF.

The chain recombines TRBV7-6 with TRBJ2-3, with TRBD1 as a possible D gene (7 bases). The CDR3 loop spans 19 amino acids. V lost 5 bases, J lost 1 base, and 25 bases lay in between. Looked up from germline, CDR1 is SGHVS and CDR2 is FNYEAQ. CDR3 in DNA: TGTGCCAGCAGCCTCTCCTATAGCGGCTTCGGGACAGGCACAGATACGCAGTATTTT. As protein: CASSLSYSGFGTGTDTQYF.

This chain joins TRBV10-2 and TRBJ1-4; possible D gene TRBD1, 6 bases. CDR1 and CDR2 (germline): WSHSY, SAAADI. V was pared by 0 bases and J by 8 bases, with 13 bases between. CDR3 length: 15 amino acids. The DNA for the CDR3 is TGCGCCAGCAGTGAGTCGGACAGCAAAATGGAAAAACTGTTTTTT. This codes for CASSESDSKMEKLFF.

In DNA form, the CDR3 reads TGTGCCAGCAGTTATCGATTAGCGGGAGAAACCTCCTACGAGCAGTACTTC. Protein sequence: CASSYRLAGETSYEQYF. V and J are TRBV6-2 or TRBV6-3 and TRBJ2-7, with TRBD2 matching over 9 bases. The V and J ends lost 3 bases and 0 bases, in that order; junction bases with no gene match: 9. The germline CDR1 and CDR2 sequences are MNHEY and SVGEGT. CDR3 length: 17 amino acids.

Here the CDR3 DNA reads TGTGCCAGCAGCCCTCTACCCGCCGGGACAGGGGAGCAGTTCTTC. This encodes CASSPLPAGTGEQFF. This chain connects TRBV4-2 to TRBJ2-1; TRBD1 matches 9 bases. This CDR3 is built from 15 residues. Germline CDR1 LGHNA, CDR2 YNFKEQ. V lost 4 bases and J lost 10; bases outside the gene matches: 11.